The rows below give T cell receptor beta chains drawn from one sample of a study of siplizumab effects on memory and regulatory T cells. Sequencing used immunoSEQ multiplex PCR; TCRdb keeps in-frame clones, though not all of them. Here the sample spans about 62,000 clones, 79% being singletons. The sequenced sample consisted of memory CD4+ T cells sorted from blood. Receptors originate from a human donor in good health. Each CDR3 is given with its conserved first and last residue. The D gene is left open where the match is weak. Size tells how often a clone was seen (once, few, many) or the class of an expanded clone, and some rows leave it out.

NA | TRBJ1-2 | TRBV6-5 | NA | CASSVTQLNYGYTF | TGTGCCAGCAGCGTTACGCAGCTTAACTATGGCTACACCTTC
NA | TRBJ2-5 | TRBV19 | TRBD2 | CASSMREGKETQYF | TGTGCCAGTAGTATGAGGGAGGGCAAAGAGACCCAGTACTTC
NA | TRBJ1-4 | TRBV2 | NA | CASIFLRQNEKLFF | TGTGCCAGCATATTTCTCAGGCAGAATGAAAAACTGTTTTTT
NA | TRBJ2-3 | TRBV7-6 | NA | CASSLGEATDTQYF | TGTGCCAGCAGCTTGGGGGAGGCGACAGATACGCAGTATTTT
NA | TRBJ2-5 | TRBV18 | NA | CASSPNSQETQYF | TGTGCCAGCTCACCAAACAGCCAAGAGACCCAGTACTTC
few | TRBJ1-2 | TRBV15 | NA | CATSRSNYGYTF | TGTGCCACCAGCAGGTCCAACTATGGCTACACCTTC
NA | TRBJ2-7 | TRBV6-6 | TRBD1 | CASSPGTAFSYEQYF | TGTGCCAGCAGCCCCGGGACAGCCTTCTCCTACGAGCAGTACTTC
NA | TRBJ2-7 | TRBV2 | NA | CASSAVGTYEQYF | TGTGCCAGCAGTGCGGTTGGTACCTACGAGCAGTACTTC
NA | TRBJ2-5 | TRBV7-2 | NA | CASSQNMGAQETQYF | TGTGCCAGCAGCCAGAATATGGGGGCCCAAGAGACCCAGTACTTC
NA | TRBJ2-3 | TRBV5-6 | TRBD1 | CASSSGTGADTQYF | TGTGCCAGCAGCTCCGGGACAGGGGCAGATACGCAGTATTTT
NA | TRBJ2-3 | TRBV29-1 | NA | CSVDSTDTQYF | TGCAGCGTTGACAGCACAGATACGCAGTATTTT
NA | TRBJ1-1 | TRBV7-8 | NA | CASSPRGSGIMNTEAFF | TGTGCCAGCAGCCCCCGGGGGAGCGGGATCATGAACACTGAAGCTTTCTTT
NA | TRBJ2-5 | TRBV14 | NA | CASSQDFQTQYF | TGTGCCAGCAGCCAAGATTTTCAGACCCAGTACTTC
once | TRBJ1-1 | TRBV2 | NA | CASRPGGNTEAFF | TGTGCCAGCAGACCCGGGGGTAACACTGAAGCTTTCTTT
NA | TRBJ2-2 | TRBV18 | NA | CASSPRPNTGELFF | TGTGCCAGCTCACCAAGACCGAACACCGGGGAGCTGTTTTTT
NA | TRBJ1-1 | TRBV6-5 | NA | CASRPDRNTEAFF | TGTGCCAGCAGACCGGACAGGAACACTGAAGCTTTCTTT
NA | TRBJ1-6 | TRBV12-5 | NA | CASGLQETGSPLHF | TGTGCTAGTGGTTTACAGGAAACGGGTTCACCCCTCCACTTT
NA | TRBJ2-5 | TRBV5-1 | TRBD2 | CASRASGGSQETQYF | TGCGCCAGCAGGGCATCGGGGGGGTCGCAAGAGACCCAGTACTTC
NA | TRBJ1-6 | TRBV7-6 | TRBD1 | CASSFTGGGNSPLHF | TGTGCCAGCAGCTTCACAGGGGGCGGCAATTCACCCCTCCACTTT
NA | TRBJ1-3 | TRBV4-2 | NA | CASSHLSSGNTIYF | TGTGCCAGCAGCCACCTAAGCTCTGGAAACACCATATATTTT
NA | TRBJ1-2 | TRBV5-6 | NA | CASSPPARGNYGYTF | TGTGCCAGCAGCCCCCCGGCGCGGGGAAACTATGGCTACACCTTC
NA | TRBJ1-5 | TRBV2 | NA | CASSESTGRQPQHF | TGTGCCAGCAGTGAATCAACAGGTCGGCAGCCCCAGCATTTT